This T cell receptor (beta chain) was recorded in a study of blood T cell repertoires in COVID-19. This CDR3 has 11 amino acids. The V gene's germline CDR1 is SQVTM and CDR2 ANQGSEA. The assay was immunoSEQ multiplex PCR, and TCRdb's table has in-frame clones only and misses some. The sample consists of roughly 430,000 clones, around nine tenths of them appearing once. This clonotype originated in a young woman who had been exposed to COVID-19. The gene calls are TRBV29-1 and TRBJ1-2; D gene uncertain. Sequencing was done on a sample of PBMCs or T cells enriched from blood (not recorded which). As DNA, the CDR3 is TGCACCACTTGGGAGGGCTATGGCTACACCTTC. It specifies CTTWEGYGYTF.